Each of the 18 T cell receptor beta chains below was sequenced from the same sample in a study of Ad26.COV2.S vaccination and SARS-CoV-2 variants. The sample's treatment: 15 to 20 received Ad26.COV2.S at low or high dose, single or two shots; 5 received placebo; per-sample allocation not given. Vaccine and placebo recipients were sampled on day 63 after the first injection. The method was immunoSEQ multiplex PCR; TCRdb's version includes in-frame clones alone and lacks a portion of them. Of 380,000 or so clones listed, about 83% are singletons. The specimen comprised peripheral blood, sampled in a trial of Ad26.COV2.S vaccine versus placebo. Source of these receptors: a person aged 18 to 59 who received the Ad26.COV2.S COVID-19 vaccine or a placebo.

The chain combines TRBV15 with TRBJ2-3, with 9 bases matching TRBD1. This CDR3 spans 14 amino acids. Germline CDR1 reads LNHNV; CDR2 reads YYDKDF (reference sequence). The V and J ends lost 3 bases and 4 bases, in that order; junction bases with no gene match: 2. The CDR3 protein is CATSRDRGPDTQYF. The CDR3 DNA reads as TGTGCCACCAGCAGGGACAGGGGCCCAGATACGCAGTATTTT.

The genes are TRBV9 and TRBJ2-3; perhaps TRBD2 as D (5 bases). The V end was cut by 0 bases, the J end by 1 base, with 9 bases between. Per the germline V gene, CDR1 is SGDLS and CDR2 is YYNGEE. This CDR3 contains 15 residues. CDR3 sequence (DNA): TGTGCCAGCAGCGTAGCGGGAATCGGCACAGATACGCAGTATTTT. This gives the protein CASSVAGIGTDTQYF.

The CDR3 spells CAAGETNTGELFF. The CDR3 bases are TGTGCCGCAGGGGAAACGAACACCGGGGAGCTGTTTTTT. The rearrangement uses TRBV5-6 and TRBJ2-2; D may be TRBD1 (6 bases). The CDR3 is 13 residues long. V lost 10 bases and J lost 0, with 10 bases in between. Germline loops: CDR1 SGHDT, CDR2 YYEEEE.

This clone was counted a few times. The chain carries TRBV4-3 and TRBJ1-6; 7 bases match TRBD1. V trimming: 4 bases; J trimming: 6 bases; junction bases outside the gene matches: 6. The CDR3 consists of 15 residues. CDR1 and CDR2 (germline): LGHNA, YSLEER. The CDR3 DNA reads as TGCGCCAGCAGCCGAAAGACAGGGAGTAATTCACCCCTCCACTTT. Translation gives CASSRKTGSNSPLHF.

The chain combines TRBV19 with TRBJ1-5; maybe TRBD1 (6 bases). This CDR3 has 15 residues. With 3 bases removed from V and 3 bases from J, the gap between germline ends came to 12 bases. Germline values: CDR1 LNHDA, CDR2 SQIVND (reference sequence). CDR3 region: CASSMRGGANQPQHF. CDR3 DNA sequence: TGTGCCAGTAGTATGAGGGGGGGGGCCAATCAGCCCCAGCATTTT.

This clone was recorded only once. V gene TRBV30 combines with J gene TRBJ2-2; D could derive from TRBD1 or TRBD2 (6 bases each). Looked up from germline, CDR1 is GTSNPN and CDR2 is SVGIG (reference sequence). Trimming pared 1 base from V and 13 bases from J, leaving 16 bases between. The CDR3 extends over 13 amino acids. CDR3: CAWSEGGWGRLFF. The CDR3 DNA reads TGTGCCTGGAGTGAGGGGGGATGGGGTCGGCTGTTTTTT.

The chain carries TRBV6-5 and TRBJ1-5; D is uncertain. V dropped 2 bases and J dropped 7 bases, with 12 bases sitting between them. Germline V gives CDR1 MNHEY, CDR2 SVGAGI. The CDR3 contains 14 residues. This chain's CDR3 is CASSYMAGTQPQHF. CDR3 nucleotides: TGTGCCAGCAGTTACATGGCAGGTACACAGCCCCAGCATTTT.

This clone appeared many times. The CDR3 is CAWRPFAREMGSPLHF. Here the CDR3 DNA reads TGTGCCTGGAGGCCATTCGCCAGGGAGATGGGGTCACCCCTCCACTTT. The chain carries TRBV30 and TRBJ1-6; D possibly corresponds to TRBD1 (5 bases). Germline loops: CDR1 GTSNPN, CDR2 SVGIG (reference sequence). The CDR3 extends over 16 amino acids. Trimming removed 3 bases at V and 10 bases at J, with 22 bases between.

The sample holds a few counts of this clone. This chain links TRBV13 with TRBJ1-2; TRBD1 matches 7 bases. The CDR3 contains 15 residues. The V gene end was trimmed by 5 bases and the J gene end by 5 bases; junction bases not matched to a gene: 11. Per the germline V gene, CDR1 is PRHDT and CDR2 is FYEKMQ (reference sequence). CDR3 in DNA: TGTGCCAGCAGCCCCGAGAGGGCAGGGGGATATGGCTACACCTTC. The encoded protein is CASSPERAGGYGYTF.

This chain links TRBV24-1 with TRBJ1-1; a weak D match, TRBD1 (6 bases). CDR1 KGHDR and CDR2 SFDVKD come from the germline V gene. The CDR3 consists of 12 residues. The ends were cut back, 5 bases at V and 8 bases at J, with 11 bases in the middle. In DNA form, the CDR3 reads TGTGCCACCAGTGGGGGGGGGCTGGAAGCTTTCTTT. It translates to CATSGGGLEAFF.

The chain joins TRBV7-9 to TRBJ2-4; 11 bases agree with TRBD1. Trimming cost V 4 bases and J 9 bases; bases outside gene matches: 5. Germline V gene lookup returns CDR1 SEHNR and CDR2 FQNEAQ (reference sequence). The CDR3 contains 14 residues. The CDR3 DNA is TGTGCCAGCAGCTCCGGACAGGGGGCGGGCATTCAGTACTTC. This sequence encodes CASSSGQGAGIQYF.

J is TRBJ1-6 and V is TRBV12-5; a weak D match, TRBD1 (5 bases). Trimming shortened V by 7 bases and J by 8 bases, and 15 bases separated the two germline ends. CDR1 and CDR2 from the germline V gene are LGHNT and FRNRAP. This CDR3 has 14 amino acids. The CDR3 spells CASAIGDSYSPLHF. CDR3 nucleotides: TGTGCTAGTGCCATCGGAGACAGTTATTCACCCCTCCACTTT.

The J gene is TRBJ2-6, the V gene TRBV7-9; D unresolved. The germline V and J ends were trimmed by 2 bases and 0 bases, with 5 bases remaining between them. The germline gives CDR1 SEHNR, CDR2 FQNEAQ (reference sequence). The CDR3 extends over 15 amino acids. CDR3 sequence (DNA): TGTGCCAGCAGCTTACACCTCTCTGGGGCCAACGTCCTGACTTTC. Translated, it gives CASSLHLSGANVLTF.

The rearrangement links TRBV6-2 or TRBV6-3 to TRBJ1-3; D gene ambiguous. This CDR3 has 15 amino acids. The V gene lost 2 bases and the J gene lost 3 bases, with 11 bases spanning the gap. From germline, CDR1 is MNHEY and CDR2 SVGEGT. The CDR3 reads CASSYRGADGNTIYF. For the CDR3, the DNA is TGTGCCAGCAGTTACCGGGGAGCGGATGGAAACACCATATATTTT.

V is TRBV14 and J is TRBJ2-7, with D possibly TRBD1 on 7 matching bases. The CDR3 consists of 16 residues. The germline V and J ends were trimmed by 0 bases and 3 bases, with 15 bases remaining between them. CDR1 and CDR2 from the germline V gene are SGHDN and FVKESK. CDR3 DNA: TGTGCCAGCAGCCAAGAACGGCCAGGGGGGTACTACGAGCAGTACTTC. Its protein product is CASSQERPGGYYEQYF.

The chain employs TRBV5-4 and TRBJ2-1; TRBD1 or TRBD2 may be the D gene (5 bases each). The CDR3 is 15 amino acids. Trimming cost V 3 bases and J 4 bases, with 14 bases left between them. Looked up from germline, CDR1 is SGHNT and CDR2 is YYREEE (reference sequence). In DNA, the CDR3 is TGTGCCAGCAGCTACCCGGGACGGTCATACAATGAGCAGTTCTTC. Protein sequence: CASSYPGRSYNEQFF.

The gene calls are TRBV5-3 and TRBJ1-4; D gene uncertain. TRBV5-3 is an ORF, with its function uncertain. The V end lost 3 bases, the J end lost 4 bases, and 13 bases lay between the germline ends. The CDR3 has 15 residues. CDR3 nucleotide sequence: TGTGCCAGAAGCTCCATAACACGGAATAATGAAAAACTGTTTTTT. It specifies CARSSITRNNEKLFF.

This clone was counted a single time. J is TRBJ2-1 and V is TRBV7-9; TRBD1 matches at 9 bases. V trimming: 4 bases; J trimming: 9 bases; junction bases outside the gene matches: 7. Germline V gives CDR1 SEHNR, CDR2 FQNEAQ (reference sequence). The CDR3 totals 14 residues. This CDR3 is CASSSGTGWAEQFF. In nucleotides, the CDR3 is TGTGCCAGCAGCTCCGGGACAGGGTGGGCTGAGCAGTTCTTC.